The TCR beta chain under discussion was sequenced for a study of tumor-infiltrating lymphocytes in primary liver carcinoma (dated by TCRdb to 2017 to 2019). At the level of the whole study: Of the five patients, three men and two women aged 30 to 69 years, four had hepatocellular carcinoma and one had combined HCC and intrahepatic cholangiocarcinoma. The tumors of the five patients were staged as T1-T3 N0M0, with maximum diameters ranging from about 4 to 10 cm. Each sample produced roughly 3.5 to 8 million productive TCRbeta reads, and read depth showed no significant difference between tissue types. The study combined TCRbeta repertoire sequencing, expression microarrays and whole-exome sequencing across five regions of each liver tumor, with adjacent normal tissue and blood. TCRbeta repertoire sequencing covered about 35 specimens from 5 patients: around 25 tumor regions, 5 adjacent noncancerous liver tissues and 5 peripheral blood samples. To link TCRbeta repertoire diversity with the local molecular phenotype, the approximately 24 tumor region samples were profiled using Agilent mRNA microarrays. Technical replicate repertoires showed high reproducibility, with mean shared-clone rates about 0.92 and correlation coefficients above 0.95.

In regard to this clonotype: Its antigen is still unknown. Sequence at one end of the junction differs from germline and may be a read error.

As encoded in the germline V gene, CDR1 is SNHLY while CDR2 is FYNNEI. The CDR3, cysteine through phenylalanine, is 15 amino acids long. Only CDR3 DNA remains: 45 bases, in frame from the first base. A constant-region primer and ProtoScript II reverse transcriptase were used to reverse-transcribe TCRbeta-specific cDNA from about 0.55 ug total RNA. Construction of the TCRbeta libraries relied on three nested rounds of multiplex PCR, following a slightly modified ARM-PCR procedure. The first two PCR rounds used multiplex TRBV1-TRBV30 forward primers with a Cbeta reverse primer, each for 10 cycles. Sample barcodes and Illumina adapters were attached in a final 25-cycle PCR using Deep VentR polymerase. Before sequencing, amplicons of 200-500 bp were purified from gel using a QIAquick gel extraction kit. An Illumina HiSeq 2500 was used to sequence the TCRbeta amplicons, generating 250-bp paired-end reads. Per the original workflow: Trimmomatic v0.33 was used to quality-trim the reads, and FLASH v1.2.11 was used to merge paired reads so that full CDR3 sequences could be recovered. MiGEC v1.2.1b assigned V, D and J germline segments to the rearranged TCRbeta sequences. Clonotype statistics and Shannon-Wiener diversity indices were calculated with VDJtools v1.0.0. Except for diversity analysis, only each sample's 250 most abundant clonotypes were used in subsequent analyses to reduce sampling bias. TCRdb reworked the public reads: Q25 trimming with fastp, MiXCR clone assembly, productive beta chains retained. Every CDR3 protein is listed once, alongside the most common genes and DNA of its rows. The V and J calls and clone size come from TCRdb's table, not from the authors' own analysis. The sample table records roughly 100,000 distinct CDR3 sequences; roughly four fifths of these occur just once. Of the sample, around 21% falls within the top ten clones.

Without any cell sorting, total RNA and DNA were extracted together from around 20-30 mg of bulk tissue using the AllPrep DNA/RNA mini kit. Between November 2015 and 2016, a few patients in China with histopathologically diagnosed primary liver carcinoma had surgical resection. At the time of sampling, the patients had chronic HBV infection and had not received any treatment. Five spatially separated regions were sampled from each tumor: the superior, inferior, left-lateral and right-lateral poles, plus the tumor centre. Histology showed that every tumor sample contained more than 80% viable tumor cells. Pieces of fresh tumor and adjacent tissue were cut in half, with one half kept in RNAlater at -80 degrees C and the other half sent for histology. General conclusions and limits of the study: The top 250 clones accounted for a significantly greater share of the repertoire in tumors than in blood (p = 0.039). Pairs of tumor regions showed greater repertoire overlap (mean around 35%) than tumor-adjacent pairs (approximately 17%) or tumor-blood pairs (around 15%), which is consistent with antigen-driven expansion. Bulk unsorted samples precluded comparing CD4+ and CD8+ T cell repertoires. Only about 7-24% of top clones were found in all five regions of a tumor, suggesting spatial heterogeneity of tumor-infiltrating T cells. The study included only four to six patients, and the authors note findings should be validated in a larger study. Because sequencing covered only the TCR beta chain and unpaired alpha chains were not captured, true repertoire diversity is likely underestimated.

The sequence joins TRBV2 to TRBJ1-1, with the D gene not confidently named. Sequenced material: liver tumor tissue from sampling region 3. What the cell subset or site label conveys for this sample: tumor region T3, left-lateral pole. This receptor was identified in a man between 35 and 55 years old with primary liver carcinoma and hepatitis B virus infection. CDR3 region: CVSRMSTGKDTEAFF. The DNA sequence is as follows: TGTGTCAGCAGGATGAGTACCGGCAAGGACACTGAAGCTTTCTTT.